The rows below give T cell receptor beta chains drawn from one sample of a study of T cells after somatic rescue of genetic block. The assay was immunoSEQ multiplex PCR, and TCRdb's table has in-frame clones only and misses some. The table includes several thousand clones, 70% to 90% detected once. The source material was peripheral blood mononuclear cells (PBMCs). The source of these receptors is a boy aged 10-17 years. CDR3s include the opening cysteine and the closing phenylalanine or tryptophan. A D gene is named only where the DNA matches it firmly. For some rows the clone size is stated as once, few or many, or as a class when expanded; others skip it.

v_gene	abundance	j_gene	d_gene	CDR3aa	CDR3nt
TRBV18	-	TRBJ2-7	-	CASSPFGYYEQYF	TGTGCCAGCTCACCATTCGGATACTACGAGCAGTACTTC
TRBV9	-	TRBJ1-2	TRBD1	CASSEQGASYGYTF	TGTGCCAGCAGCGAACAGGGGGCATCCTATGGCTACACCTTC
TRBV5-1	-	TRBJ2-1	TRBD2	CASSIEWASGRHEQFF	TGCGCCAGCAGCATTGAGTGGGCTAGCGGGAGACATGAGCAGTTCTTC
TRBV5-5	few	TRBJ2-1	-	CASSPVPLYNEQFF	TGTGCCAGCAGCCCCGTGCCTCTCTACAATGAGCAGTTCTTC
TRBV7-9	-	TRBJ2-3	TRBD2	CASSPGWSSGELSTDTQYF	TGTGCCAGCAGCCCCGGTTGGTCTAGCGGGGAACTTAGCACAGATACGCAGTATTTT
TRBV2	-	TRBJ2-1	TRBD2	CASSAGTSGLSQFF	TGTGCCAGCAGTGCCGGGACTAGCGGGCTTTCGCAGTTCTTC
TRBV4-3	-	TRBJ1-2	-	CASSDEGTRGYGYTF	TGCGCCAGCAGCGACGAGGGTACCCGGGGGTATGGCTACACCTTC
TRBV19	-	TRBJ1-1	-	CASSRGELTEAFF	TGTGCCAGTAGTAGAGGGGAGTTGACTGAAGCTTTCTTT
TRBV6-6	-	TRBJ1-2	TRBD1	CASSYTGTGQPYGYTF	TGTGCCAGCAGTTACACCGGGACAGGGCAACCCTATGGCTACACCTTC
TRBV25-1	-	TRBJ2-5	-	CASSESGGGETQYF	TGTGCCAGCAGTGAATCAGGGGGAGGGGAGACCCAGTACTTC
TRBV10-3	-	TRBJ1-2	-	CAISLRNMGYTF	TGTGCCATCAGCCTAAGAAATATGGGCTACACCTTC
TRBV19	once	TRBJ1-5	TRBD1	CASTLGQGAGQPQHF	TGTGCCAGTACCTTGGGACAGGGGGCAGGGCAGCCCCAGCATTTT
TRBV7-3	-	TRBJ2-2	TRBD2	CASSALAGTGELFF	TGTGCCAGCAGCGCGCTAGCGGGCACCGGGGAGCTGTTTTTT
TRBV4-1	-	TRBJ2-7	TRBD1	CASSQVGTVHYEQYF	TGCGCCAGCAGCCAAGTAGGGACAGTGCACTACGAGCAGTACTTC
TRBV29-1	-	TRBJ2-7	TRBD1	CSVSRDRGREQYF	TGCAGCGTATCCCGGGACAGGGGGCGGGAGCAGTACTTC
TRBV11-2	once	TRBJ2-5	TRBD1	CASSVDRGRSETQYF	TGTGCCAGCAGCGTCGACAGGGGGCGCTCGGAGACCCAGTACTTC
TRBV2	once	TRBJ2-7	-	CASSDFPGVAEQYF	TGTGCCAGCAGTGACTTCCCGGGAGTGGCCGAGCAGTACTTC
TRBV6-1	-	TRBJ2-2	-	CASSEGGVNTGELFF	TGTGCCAGCAGTGAAGGTGGGGTGAACACCGGGGAGCTGTTTTTT
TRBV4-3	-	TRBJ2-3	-	CATILRQEGLRGIPTDTQYF	TGCGCCACAATACTCAGACAGGAGGGACTTCGGGGCATCCCAACAGATACGCAGTATTTT
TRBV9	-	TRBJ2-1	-	CASSEGGVYNEQFF	TGTGCCAGCAGCGAGGGTGGGGTCTACAATGAGCAGTTCTTC
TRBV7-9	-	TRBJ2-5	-	CASSLSGGETQYF	TGTGCCAGCAGCTTATCTGGGGGAGAGACCCAGTACTTC
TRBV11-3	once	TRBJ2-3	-	CASSSGPPDTQYF	TGTGCCAGCAGCTCGGGGCCCCCAGATACGCAGTATTTT
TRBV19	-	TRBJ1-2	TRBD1	CATGNKRTGQIYGYTF	TGTGCTACAGGGAATAAACGGACGGGACAGATCTATGGCTACACCTTC
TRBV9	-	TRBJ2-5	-	CASSVTPNGETQYF	TGTGCCAGCAGCGTAACCCCGAACGGGGAGACCCAGTACTTC
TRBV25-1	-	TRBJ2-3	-	CASRMGGALTDTQYF	TGTGCCAGCAGGATGGGGGGGGCCCTCACAGATACGCAGTATTTT
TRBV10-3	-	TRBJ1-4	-	CAISEGRGSEKLFF	TGTGCCATCAGTGAGGGCCGAGGCAGCGAAAAACTGTTTTTT
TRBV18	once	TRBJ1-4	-	CASSPPIHGLSLYHTTNEKLFF	TGTGCCAGCTCACCACCTATACACGGACTAAGTTTATATCATACAACTAATGAAAAACTGTTTTTT